This record covers a single T cell receptor (beta chain). Its antigen remains unidentified. This sample's treatment: approximately 18 received Ad26.COV2.S at low or high dose, single or two shots; roughly 5 received placebo; per-sample allocation not given. At day 63 after the first vaccine or placebo injection, samples were drawn. The CDR3 sequence is 14 residues long. Germline V gene lookup returns CDR1 SGHNT and CDR2 YENEEA. V lost 4 bases and J lost 7; bases outside the gene matches: 2. Only in-frame clones appear in the TCRdb table, and some are missing; sequencing was by immunoSEQ multiplex PCR. Of around 350,000 clones in the sample, around 83% were seen once. The data were obtained in a study of Ad26.COV2.S vaccination and SARS-CoV-2 variants. Turning to the study itself: Donor was in the COV1001 Ad26.COV2.S trial arm. Study-wide points: Analytic work on TCR breadth and depth might have understated the full extent of total T cell responses. While placebo recipients had lower spike-specific TCR breadth, vaccine recipients had more. Vaccinated and placebo-treated recipients had similar non-spike TCR breadth.

The clonotype originates from a person aged 18 to 59 who received the Ad26.COV2.S COVID-19 vaccine or a placebo. The material sequenced was peripheral blood, taken in a trial of Ad26.COV2.S vaccine versus placebo. This chain connects TRBV11-3 to TRBJ1-6, with 9 nucleotides matching TRBD1. The CDR3 DNA reads TGTGCCAGCAGCTGGACAGGGGAGAATTCACCCCTCCACTTT. Translating it yields CASSWTGENSPLHF.